The 12 T cell receptor beta chains listed next were all sequenced from one sample in a study of shared clonotypes between healthy human individuals. Assay used: immunoSEQ multiplex PCR; TCRdb lists only in-frame clones, some missing. The table lists 950,000 to 1,200,000 clones, approximately 77% of them singletons. Sequencing input: memory CD4+ T cells from PBMCs. The subset here: CD45RA-negative fraction. The receptors stem from a man younger than 35 in good health. Some clones in this sample may be carry-over from other donors' samples.

This chain uses TRBV29-1 with TRBJ2-3; D is unclear. Trimming stripped 0 bases from V and 2 bases from J, with 3 bases between. The CDR3 extends over 12 amino acids. Germline V lookup: CDR1 SQVTM, CDR2 ANQGSEA. The CDR3 region has the DNA TGCAGCGTTGAAGATCACACAGATACGCAGTATTTT. Protein product: CSVEDHTDTQYF.

J is TRBJ1-1 and V is TRBV18; tentatively, D is TRBD1 (5 bases). This CDR3 is built from 14 residues. Looked up from germline, CDR1 is KGHSH and CDR2 is LQKENI. V was clipped by 6 bases and J by 1 base, with 12 bases between them. This CDR3 is CASSPDNWNTEAFF. The CDR3 DNA is TGTGCCAGCTCTCCGGACAATTGGAACACTGAAGCTTTCTTT.

The rearrangement links TRBV7-2 to TRBJ1-3; D gene ambiguous. Germline lookup yields CDR1 SGHTA and CDR2 FQGNSA. The CDR3 totals 14 residues. V was cut by 1 base and J by 2 bases, with 6 bases left in between. CDR3 in DNA: TGTGCCAGCAGCTTAGGACGTACTGGAAACACCATATATTTT. Translated, it gives CASSLGRTGNTIYF.

V usage is TRBV30 and J usage is TRBJ1-3; D is perhaps TRBD1 (6 bases). CDR1 is GTSNPN and CDR2 is SVGIG in the germline V gene (reference sequence). The CDR3 sequence is 15 residues long. The V and J ends lost 8 bases and 0 bases respectively, with 17 bases between them. The CDR3 spells CAGGGRTFSGNTIYF. CDR3 bases: TGTGCCGGGGGGGGCAGGACCTTCTCTGGAAACACCATATATTTT.

A few counts support this clone. The gene calls are TRBV28 and TRBJ1-1; 7 positions match TRBD1. Germline V gene data show CDR1 as MDHEN and CDR2 as SYDVKM. The CDR3 runs to 15 residues. J was trimmed by 4 bases and V by 5 bases; bases with no gene match: 10. In nucleotides, the CDR3 is TGTGCCAGCAGTCCGCCCTTTGGGGACAGCACTGAAGCTTTCTTT. It encodes CASSPPFGDSTEAFF.

In this sample, this clone turned up a few times. One junction end disagrees with the germline gene, perhaps due to a read error. The rearrangement links TRBV2 to TRBJ1-1; D not certain. The CDR3 consists of 13 residues. Germline CDR1 SNHLY, CDR2 FYNNEI. The CDR3: CASREDGNTEAFF. The CDR3 DNA sequence: TGTGCCAGCAGGGAAGACGGGAACACTGAAGCTTTCTTT. Looking up the rest from reference TRBV2 and TRBJ1-1 gives the full variable domain: EPEVTQTPSHQVTQMGQEVILRCVPISNHLYFYWYRQILGQKVEFLVSFYNNEISEKSEIFDDQFSVERPDGSNFTLKIRSTKLEDSAMYFCASREDGNTEAFFGQGTRLTVV.

The J gene is TRBJ1-2, the V gene TRBV7-2; unclear D gene. V shed 5 bases and J shed 4 bases, with 14 bases lying between them. Germline lookup yields CDR1 SGHTA and CDR2 FQGNSA. This CDR3 is 14 amino acids long. The CDR3 DNA reads as TGTGCCAGCAGCCCCCGACGAGGGAGCTATGGCTACACCTTC. Its protein product is CASSPRRGSYGYTF.

The chain uses TRBV6-5 and TRBJ1-2; D might be TRBD1 (5 bases). The V end was cut by 5 bases, the J end by 4 bases, with 17 bases between. Germline loops: CDR1 MNHEY, CDR2 SVGAGI. The CDR3 is 15 residues long. CDR3 residues: CASSTPGPVSYGYTF. The CDR3 nucleotides read TGTGCCAGCAGTACCCCGGGGCCCGTCTCCTATGGCTACACCTTC.

The genes are TRBV5-1 and TRBJ2-5; D tentatively fits TRBD1 or TRBD2 (5 bases each). Germline V gives CDR1 SGHRS, CDR2 YFSETQ. The CDR3 consists of 14 residues. Between the trimmed V and J ends, which lost 3 bases and 4 bases, there was a span of 13 bases. The CDR3 coding sequence is TGCGCCAGCAGCTGGGCCGGGACGAGAGAGACCCAGTACTTC. This gives the protein CASSWAGTRETQYF.

J is TRBJ2-3 and V is TRBV5-4; 10 nucleotides agree with TRBD1. Germline assignment: CDR1 SGHNT and CDR2 YYREEE (reference sequence). V lost 4 bases to trimming and J lost 3 bases; unmatched junction nucleotides: 5. The CDR3 length is 15 residues. For the CDR3, the DNA is TGTGCCAGCAGCCGACAGGGGGCTCGAACAGATACGCAGTATTTT. It is translated as CASSRQGARTDTQYF.

The genes are TRBV5-1 and TRBJ2-3; the D gene is possibly TRBD2 (6 bases). Germline CDR1 reads SGHRS; CDR2 reads YFSETQ. Trimming pared 7 bases from V and 0 bases from J, leaving 12 bases between. The CDR3 is 14 amino acids. The CDR3 coding sequence is TGCGCCAGCCAGCCCGGGGGAAGCACAGATACGCAGTATTTT. Residues: CASQPGGSTDTQYF.

Here the CDR3 reads CASSSNSGRETQYF. The CDR3 DNA sequence: TGCGCCAGCAGCTCCAATAGCGGGAGGGAGACCCAGTACTTC. The chain employs TRBV5-1 and TRBJ2-5, with 10 bases that match TRBD2. J lost 5 bases, V lost 3 bases, and 4 bases had no gene match. In germline, CDR1 is SGHRS, CDR2 YFSETQ. The CDR3 is made up of 14 amino acids.